The T cell receptor (beta chain) described here comes from a study of cytomegalovirus exposure and HLA in healthy donors. Study-level results: Per published reports, the classifier diagnosed cytomegalovirus status with high specificity and sensitivity. V- and J-gene trimming of TCR beta was linked (in a later analysis) to a missense DCLRE1C variant. The study flagged roughly 160 TCR beta chains as cytomegalovirus-associated.

This CDR3 region has 14 residues. The V gene's germline CDR1 is SGHAT and CDR2 FQNNGV. The junction had 5 bases not matched to a gene; V was cut back by 5 bases and J by 3 bases. 60 Vbeta and 13 Jbeta primers were used in PCR. Repertoires were generated with immunoSEQ multiplex PCR, while TCRdb's copy carries only in-frame clones and drops some. The data hold under 250,000 clones, with roughly 85% observed a single time. Note on this clone: As yet, its antigen is unknown.

This clonotype was obtained from a woman between 50 and 59 years old in good health and CMV-seronegative. The chain carries TRBV11-2 and TRBJ2-7; 9 bases fit TRBD1. The sequenced material came from PBMCs. The CDR3 coding sequence is TGTGCCAGCAGCCTGTACAGGGGGCACTACGAGCAGTACTTC. Translation: CASSLYRGHYEQYF.